This TCR beta chain was profiled in a study of response to subunit inactivated influenza vaccine. Study findings and constraints: The authors proposed limited new T cell recruitment per seasonal influenza vaccination.

As to this clonotype: Antigen specificity is unknown. The junction departs from the called germline gene at one end, perhaps through a read error.

TCRdb fed the RT-PCR reads into MiXCR, producing one record per CDR3 protein. The table lists about 190,000 distinct CDR3 sequences, under 15% of them singletons, with approximately 30% in the top ten. Germline CDR1 and CDR2: SEHNR and FQNEAQ (reference sequence). The CDR3 is 13 amino acids. Sequenced material: CD8+ T cells sorted from PBMCs, taken about 5 days after vaccination. The chain carries TRBV7-9 and TRBJ2-7; 14 nucleotides agree with TRBD2. The sequence was obtained from a man in his forties or fifties who received an inactivated influenza vaccine. The CDR3 region has the DNA TGTGCCAGCAGCTTAGGGGGGACTAGCGGGGGATCCTTC. As protein: CASSLGGTSGGSF.